Listed below are T cell receptor beta chains from one sample, sequenced in a study of T cell responses to AZD1222 COVID-19 vaccine. Data came from immunoSEQ multiplex PCR; TCRdb stores just in-frame clones and leaves some out. Of approximately 110,000 clones in the sample, roughly 86% were seen once. Sequenced material: peripheral blood, taken on day 0 of AZD1222 vaccination. The receptor set was obtained from an adult in good health. CDR3s include the opening cysteine and the closing phenylalanine or tryptophan. The D gene is left open where the match is weak. A row's size may be missing; if present it is once, few, many or a size class.

CDR3nt: TGTGCCAGCAGCGTAGCGGGTGAGGGATCCGAGCAGTACTTC
CDR3aa: CASSVAGEGSEQYF
v_gene: TRBV9
abundance: NA
d_gene: NA
j_gene: TRBJ2-7

CDR3nt: TGCAGCGTTGGGGACAGGTGGAATCAGCCCCAGCATTTT
CDR3aa: CSVGDRWNQPQHF
v_gene: TRBV29-1
abundance: NA
d_gene: TRBD1
j_gene: TRBJ1-5

CDR3nt: TGTGCCAGCAGTTTACAGGGAAGCGATGGCTACACCTTC
CDR3aa: CASSLQGSDGYTF
v_gene: TRBV5-4
abundance: once
d_gene: NA
j_gene: TRBJ1-2

CDR3nt: TGTGCCAGCAGTGAAGCGGGTTGGGGGGGCGGCTATGGCTACACCTTC
CDR3aa: CASSEAGWGGGYGYTF
v_gene: TRBV6-1
abundance: NA
d_gene: NA
j_gene: TRBJ1-2

CDR3nt: TGTGCCAGCAGTTACTCGGGGGGGGAGGCGGTCACTGAAGCTTTCTTT
CDR3aa: CASSYSGGEAVTEAFF
v_gene: TRBV6-5
abundance: NA
d_gene: NA
j_gene: TRBJ1-1

CDR3nt: TGTGCCAGCAGCTCCAGTAGGTCAGGGGTCGGCTACACCTTC
CDR3aa: CASSSSRSGVGYTF
v_gene: TRBV5-4
abundance: NA
d_gene: NA
j_gene: TRBJ1-2

CDR3nt: TGTGCCAGTAGAATAGAGGGGACGGGTGGCTACACCTTC
CDR3aa: CASRIEGTGGYTF
v_gene: TRBV19
abundance: few
d_gene: NA
j_gene: TRBJ1-2

CDR3nt: TGTGCCAGCAAGCGGGGGACAAAGTACGAGCAGTACTTC
CDR3aa: CASKRGTKYEQYF
v_gene: TRBV7-9
abundance: NA
d_gene: TRBD2
j_gene: TRBJ2-7

CDR3nt: TGTGCCAGCACCACGGGCGGCTCCTACGAGCAGTACTTC
CDR3aa: CASTTGGSYEQYF
v_gene: TRBV28
abundance: NA
d_gene: NA
j_gene: TRBJ2-7

CDR3nt: TGTGCCAGCAGTATCTCGACTGGGGAGCAGTACTTC
CDR3aa: CASSISTGEQYF
v_gene: TRBV6-5
abundance: NA
d_gene: NA
j_gene: TRBJ2-7

CDR3nt: TGTGCCAGCAGCTTACGGCTGGGACAGGGAGACTACGAGCAGTACTTC
CDR3aa: CASSLRLGQGDYEQYF
v_gene: TRBV7-8
abundance: NA
d_gene: TRBD1
j_gene: TRBJ2-7

CDR3nt: TGTGCCAGCTCACCAGACGGGACAGCTAACTATGGCTACACCTTC
CDR3aa: CASSPDGTANYGYTF
v_gene: TRBV18
abundance: NA
d_gene: TRBD1
j_gene: TRBJ1-2

CDR3nt: TGTGCCAGCAGTCCGGGGACTAGCGGGCTGAACACCGGGGAGCTGTTTTTT
CDR3aa: CASSPGTSGLNTGELFF
v_gene: TRBV28
abundance: few
d_gene: TRBD2
j_gene: TRBJ2-2

CDR3nt: TGTGCCAGCAGTGGAGGACAGATAATACGGCGGTATAGCAATCAGCCCCAGCATTTT
CDR3aa: CASSGGQIIRRYSNQPQHF
v_gene: TRBV2
abundance: NA
d_gene: NA
j_gene: TRBJ1-5

CDR3nt: TGTGCCAGCAGCCTTGGGGCCAACGCAGTCTTTAGCAATCAGCCCCAGCATTTT
CDR3aa: CASSLGANAVFSNQPQHF
v_gene: TRBV28
abundance: NA
d_gene: NA
j_gene: TRBJ1-5

CDR3nt: TGTGCCAATAAAAAGTACGAGCAGTACTTC
CDR3aa: CANKKYEQYF
v_gene: TRBV3-1/TRBV3-2
abundance: NA
d_gene: NA
j_gene: TRBJ2-7

CDR3nt: TGTGCCAGCACTGATTCAACTAATGAAAAACTGTTTTTT
CDR3aa: CASTDSTNEKLFF
v_gene: TRBV2
abundance: NA
d_gene: NA
j_gene: TRBJ1-4

CDR3nt: TGCGCCAGCAGCTTGGGACTAGCCATAGATACGCAGTATTTT
CDR3aa: CASSLGLAIDTQYF
v_gene: TRBV5-1
abundance: NA
d_gene: TRBD2
j_gene: TRBJ2-3

CDR3nt: TGTGCCAGTAGGGAGGGCGGAAAGACTGAAGCTTTCTTT
CDR3aa: CASREGGKTEAFF
v_gene: TRBV28
abundance: NA
d_gene: NA
j_gene: TRBJ1-1

CDR3nt: TGCGCCAGCAGCAAAGGGACAGGCACAGATACGCAGTATTTT
CDR3aa: CASSKGTGTDTQYF
v_gene: TRBV5-1
abundance: NA
d_gene: TRBD1
j_gene: TRBJ2-3

CDR3nt: TGTGCCAGCAGCCTATCGACAGGCACGACTGAAGCTTTCTTT
CDR3aa: CASSLSTGTTEAFF
v_gene: TRBV7-2
abundance: NA
d_gene: NA
j_gene: TRBJ1-1

CDR3nt: TGTGCAAGTCGTCTGGCCCCTGGCGGTGGCTCCTACGAGCAGTACTTC
CDR3aa: CASRLAPGGGSYEQYF
v_gene: TRBV12-2
abundance: NA
d_gene: NA
j_gene: TRBJ2-7

CDR3nt: TGTGCCAGCAGCCAAGGTGGCCAATCCTACAATGAGCAGTTCTTC
CDR3aa: CASSQGGQSYNEQFF
v_gene: TRBV4-2
abundance: NA
d_gene: NA
j_gene: TRBJ2-1

CDR3nt: TGTGCCGATAGGACATCTCGAAGCTCTGGAAACACCATATATTTT
CDR3aa: CADRTSRSSGNTIYF
v_gene: TRBV19
abundance: few
d_gene: NA
j_gene: TRBJ1-3

CDR3nt: TGTGCCAGTAGTTCCGGGACTAGCGTCTCTGGGGCCAACGTCCTGACTTTC
CDR3aa: CASSSGTSVSGANVLTF
v_gene: TRBV19
abundance: NA
d_gene: TRBD2
j_gene: TRBJ2-6

CDR3nt: TGTGCCAGCAGTGAAATACAGGGACCCTCGAACGAGCAGTACTTC
CDR3aa: CASSEIQGPSNEQYF
v_gene: TRBV2
abundance: once
d_gene: NA
j_gene: TRBJ2-7

CDR3nt: TGTGCCAGCAGTTACACGCCGGGGGACGGCAAGTTCTTC
CDR3aa: CASSYTPGDGKFF
v_gene: TRBV6-5
abundance: NA
d_gene: NA
j_gene: TRBJ2-1

CDR3nt: TGTGCCAGCAGCACCCAATACGGGACAGTCTATAATTCACCCCTCCACTTT
CDR3aa: CASSTQYGTVYNSPLHF
v_gene: TRBV7-9
abundance: NA
d_gene: TRBD1
j_gene: TRBJ1-6

CDR3nt: TGTGCCAGCAGCCGAGGGACCGGGACAGGGGGCAATGGCTACACCTTC
CDR3aa: CASSRGTGTGGNGYTF
v_gene: TRBV3-1/TRBV3-2
abundance: NA
d_gene: TRBD1
j_gene: TRBJ1-2

CDR3nt: TGCGCCAGCAGCTTTTCGGCCACCTCCTACGAGCAGTACTTC
CDR3aa: CASSFSATSYEQYF
v_gene: TRBV5-1
abundance: NA
d_gene: NA
j_gene: TRBJ2-7

CDR3nt: TGTGCCAGCATTAACGCTCAGATCAATCAGCCCCAGCATTTT
CDR3aa: CASINAQINQPQHF
v_gene: TRBV6-5
abundance: NA
d_gene: NA
j_gene: TRBJ1-5

CDR3nt: TGTGCCAGCAGCCCTGTGAACACTGAAGCTTTCTTT
CDR3aa: CASSPVNTEAFF
v_gene: TRBV12-3/TRBV12-4
abundance: NA
d_gene: NA
j_gene: TRBJ1-1

CDR3nt: TGTGCCAGCAGCTCTCCCTCTACAGGCCTGTATGGCTACACCTTC
CDR3aa: CASSSPSTGLYGYTF
v_gene: TRBV5-4
abundance: NA
d_gene: NA
j_gene: TRBJ1-2

CDR3nt: TGTGCCAGCAGCTTAATGGTCAGGGCTGACGAGCAGTACTTC
CDR3aa: CASSLMVRADEQYF
v_gene: TRBV7-2
abundance: NA
d_gene: NA
j_gene: TRBJ2-7

CDR3nt: TGTGCCAGCAGCTCTCGGACTAGCGGAATCGTTAGCACAGATACGCAGTATTTT
CDR3aa: CASSSRTSGIVSTDTQYF
v_gene: TRBV7-6
abundance: NA
d_gene: TRBD2
j_gene: TRBJ2-3

CDR3nt: TGTGCCAGTAGTGTCTCAACCAGGGGCGTCTCTGGAAACACCATATATTTT
CDR3aa: CASSVSTRGVSGNTIYF
v_gene: TRBV19
abundance: NA
d_gene: NA
j_gene: TRBJ1-3

CDR3nt: TGTGCCAGCAGCTTGGCCGGGTCCTACGAGCAGTACTTC
CDR3aa: CASSLAGSYEQYF
v_gene: TRBV5-4
abundance: NA
d_gene: NA
j_gene: TRBJ2-7

CDR3nt: TGTGCCAGCAACCACCCCGAATACGAGCAGTACTTC
CDR3aa: CASNHPEYEQYF
v_gene: TRBV6-5
abundance: NA
d_gene: NA
j_gene: TRBJ2-7

CDR3nt: TGTGCCATCAGGACCGGGACAGGGGGGTTTCATGAGCAGTTCTTC
CDR3aa: CAIRTGTGGFHEQFF
v_gene: TRBV10-3
abundance: NA
d_gene: TRBD1
j_gene: TRBJ2-1

CDR3nt: TGTGCCACCAGCAGAGATCTTCCCAGGCGGAGCGGATACTCCTACGAGCAGTACTTC
CDR3aa: CATSRDLPRRSGYSYEQYF
v_gene: TRBV15
abundance: NA
d_gene: NA
j_gene: TRBJ2-7

CDR3nt: TGTGCCAGCAGTCGCGGGGCGGGTTATGGCTACACCTTC
CDR3aa: CASSRGAGYGYTF
v_gene: TRBV28
abundance: NA
d_gene: NA
j_gene: TRBJ1-2

CDR3nt: TGTGCCTGGAACCAGGGGCCCAATCAGCCCCAGCATTTT
CDR3aa: CAWNQGPNQPQHF
v_gene: TRBV30
abundance: NA
d_gene: NA
j_gene: TRBJ1-5

CDR3nt: TGTGCCAGCAGCGTAGATCTAAATGAGCAGTTCTTC
CDR3aa: CASSVDLNEQFF
v_gene: TRBV9
abundance: once
d_gene: NA
j_gene: TRBJ2-1

CDR3nt: TGTGCCAGCAGCTTGCGGGGAGGGACCGAGCAGTACTTC
CDR3aa: CASSLRGGTEQYF
v_gene: TRBV5-4
abundance: NA
d_gene: TRBD2
j_gene: TRBJ2-7

CDR3nt: TGTGCCAGTAGCATAGGGTCGCAAATTGACAGGGGGAAACTGAGCTCCTACAATGAGCAGTTCTTC
CDR3aa: CASSIGSQIDRGKLSSYNEQFF
v_gene: TRBV19
abundance: NA
d_gene: TRBD1
j_gene: TRBJ2-1

CDR3nt: TGTGCCAGCAGCTTTTCTGGACAGGGGACCGAGCAGTACTTC
CDR3aa: CASSFSGQGTEQYF
v_gene: TRBV7-2
abundance: NA
d_gene: TRBD1
j_gene: TRBJ2-7

CDR3nt: TGCGCCAGCAGCTTGGTTGGGCACACCGGGGAGCTGTTTTTT
CDR3aa: CASSLVGHTGELFF
v_gene: TRBV5-1
abundance: NA
d_gene: NA
j_gene: TRBJ2-2

CDR3nt: TGTGCCAGTAGTAAGGACAGGAGTTATCAGCCCCAGCATTTT
CDR3aa: CASSKDRSYQPQHF
v_gene: TRBV19
abundance: NA
d_gene: TRBD1
j_gene: TRBJ1-5

CDR3nt: TGCGCCAGCAGCCAAGATTATCCACCCACATCTAACTATGGCTACACCTTC
CDR3aa: CASSQDYPPTSNYGYTF
v_gene: TRBV4-1
abundance: NA
d_gene: NA
j_gene: TRBJ1-2

CDR3nt: TGTGCCACCAGTGACCACTCCCGGAGGGGATCAGATACGCAGTATTTT
CDR3aa: CATSDHSRRGSDTQYF
v_gene: TRBV24-1
abundance: NA
d_gene: NA
j_gene: TRBJ2-3

CDR3nt: TGTGCCAGCAGGGTCAGGGGATCGGGGGGAGAGACCCAGTACTTC
CDR3aa: CASRVRGSGGETQYF
v_gene: TRBV13
abundance: NA
d_gene: NA
j_gene: TRBJ2-5

CDR3nt: TGTGCCAGCAGCCCCGGGACAGGCCGAAACTATGGCTACACCTTC
CDR3aa: CASSPGTGRNYGYTF
v_gene: TRBV3-1/TRBV3-2
abundance: NA
d_gene: TRBD1
j_gene: TRBJ1-2

CDR3nt: TGTGCCAGCAGCCAAGATCTCAGGGCCAATGAGCAGTTCTTC
CDR3aa: CASSQDLRANEQFF
v_gene: TRBV3-1/TRBV3-2
abundance: NA
d_gene: NA
j_gene: TRBJ2-1

CDR3nt: TGTGCCAGCCGACCGGGACAGGGGGTGGAGGCGCAGTATTTT
CDR3aa: CASRPGQGVEAQYF
v_gene: TRBV19
abundance: NA
d_gene: TRBD1
j_gene: TRBJ2-3

CDR3nt: TGTGCCAGCAGCCAAGCGACAGGGTCTAGCAATCAGCCCCAGCATTTT
CDR3aa: CASSQATGSSNQPQHF
v_gene: TRBV28
abundance: NA
d_gene: TRBD1
j_gene: TRBJ1-5

CDR3nt: TGTGCCAGCAGCCCCCGGGGGACGGCGAACACCGGGGAGCTGTTTTTT
CDR3aa: CASSPRGTANTGELFF
v_gene: TRBV7-9
abundance: NA
d_gene: NA
j_gene: TRBJ2-2

CDR3nt: TGTGCCAGCAGCCCTAGACTAGAATGGGAGACCCAGTACTTC
CDR3aa: CASSPRLEWETQYF
v_gene: TRBV13
abundance: NA
d_gene: NA
j_gene: TRBJ2-5

CDR3nt: TGCGCCAGCAGAATAGCGGGAGGAGATACGCAGTATTTT
CDR3aa: CASRIAGGDTQYF
v_gene: TRBV10-1
abundance: NA
d_gene: TRBD2
j_gene: TRBJ2-3

CDR3nt: TGTGCCAGCAGGTCGGGACAGGGGGTTAATTCACCCCTCCACTTT
CDR3aa: CASRSGQGVNSPLHF
v_gene: TRBV5-4
abundance: NA
d_gene: TRBD1
j_gene: TRBJ1-6